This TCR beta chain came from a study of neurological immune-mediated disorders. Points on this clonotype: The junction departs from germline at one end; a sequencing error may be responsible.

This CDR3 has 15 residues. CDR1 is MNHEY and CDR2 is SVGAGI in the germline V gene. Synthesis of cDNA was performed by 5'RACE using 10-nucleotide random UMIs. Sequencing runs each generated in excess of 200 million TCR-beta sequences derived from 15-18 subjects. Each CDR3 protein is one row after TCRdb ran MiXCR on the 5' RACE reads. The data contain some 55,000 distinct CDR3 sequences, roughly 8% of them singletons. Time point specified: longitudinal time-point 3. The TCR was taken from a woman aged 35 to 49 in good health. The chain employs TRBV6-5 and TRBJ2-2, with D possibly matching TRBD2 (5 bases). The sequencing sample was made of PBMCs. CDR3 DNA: TGTGCCAGCAGTTACAGCGTCCCCCGGCCCGGGGAGATGTTTTTT. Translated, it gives CASSYSVPRPGEMFF.